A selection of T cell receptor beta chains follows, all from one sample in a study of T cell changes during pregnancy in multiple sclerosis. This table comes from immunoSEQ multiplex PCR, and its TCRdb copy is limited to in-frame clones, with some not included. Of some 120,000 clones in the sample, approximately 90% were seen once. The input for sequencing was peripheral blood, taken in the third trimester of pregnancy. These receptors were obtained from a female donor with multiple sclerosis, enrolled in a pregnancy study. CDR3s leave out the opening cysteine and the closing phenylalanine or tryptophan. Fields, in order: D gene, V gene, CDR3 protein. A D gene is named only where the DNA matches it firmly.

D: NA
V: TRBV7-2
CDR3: ASSLVRGLDTQY

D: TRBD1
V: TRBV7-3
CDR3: ASSPLRTGNTEAF

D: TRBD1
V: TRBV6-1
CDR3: ASNPSTGGREQF

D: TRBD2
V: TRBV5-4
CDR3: ASSLERGRGFDEQF

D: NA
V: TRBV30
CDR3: AWRPVQGNQDTQY

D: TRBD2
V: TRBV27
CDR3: ASSRTSGAYEQY

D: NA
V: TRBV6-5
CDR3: ASSSLLNTEAF

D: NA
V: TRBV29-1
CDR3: SVVGGVSEQF

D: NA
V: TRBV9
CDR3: ASSPSVEGLSYGYT

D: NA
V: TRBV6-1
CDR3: ASSEATTATNEKLF

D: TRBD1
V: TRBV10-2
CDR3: ASSDAGGFYEQY

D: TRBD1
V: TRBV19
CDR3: ASSITRDRGMQNSPLH

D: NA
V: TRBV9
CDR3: ASSVEPVGANTGELF

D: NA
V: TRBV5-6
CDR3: ASSFGHGCGGYT

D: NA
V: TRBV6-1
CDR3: ASSEGTESTDTQY

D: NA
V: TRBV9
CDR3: ASSEGGNGANVLT

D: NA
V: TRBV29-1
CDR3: SASQMGRAGETQY

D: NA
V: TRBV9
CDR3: ASSVDREVGTDTQY

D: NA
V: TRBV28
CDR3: ASSFTAEETQY

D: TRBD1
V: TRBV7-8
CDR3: ASSLGPRQGKAEAF

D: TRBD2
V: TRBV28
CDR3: ASSLVGTTNEQF

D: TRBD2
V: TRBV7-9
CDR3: ASRATSGNVEQF

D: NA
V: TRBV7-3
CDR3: ASSLTPPGFGGANVLT

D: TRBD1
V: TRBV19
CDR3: ASSQRQGTGEQY

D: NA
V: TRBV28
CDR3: ASEASAETQY

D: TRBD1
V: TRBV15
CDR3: ATSSRQGNQPQH

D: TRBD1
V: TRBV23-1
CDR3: ASSLYTEDRLNEKLF

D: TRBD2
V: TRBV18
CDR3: ASSPLRLAGAYEDTQY

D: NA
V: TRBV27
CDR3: ASAGVPHEQY

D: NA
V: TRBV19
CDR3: ASSQTGPETQY

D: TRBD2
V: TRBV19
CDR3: ASSPRLAGRYNEQF

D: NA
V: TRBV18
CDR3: ASSPTRSTDTQY

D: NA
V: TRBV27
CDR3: ASSFWGRGSYGYT

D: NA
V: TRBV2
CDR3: ASRWTGNQPQH

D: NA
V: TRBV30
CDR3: AWSPSMSDGYT

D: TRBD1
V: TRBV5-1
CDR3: ASSSSGTGGANTQY

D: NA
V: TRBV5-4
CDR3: ASSLGPIQNTEAF

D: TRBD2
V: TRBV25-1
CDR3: ASSEYEAGGRDEQF

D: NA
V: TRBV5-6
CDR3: ASSLVPGSGNTIY

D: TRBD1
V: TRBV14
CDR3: ASSQGNRGLNTGELF

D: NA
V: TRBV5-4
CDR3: ASSLGQRSGYT

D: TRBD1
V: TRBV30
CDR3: AWNRPGTGVYT

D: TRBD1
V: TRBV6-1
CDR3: ASSGVGGRQETQY

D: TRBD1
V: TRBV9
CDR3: ASSVEGTGVREQY

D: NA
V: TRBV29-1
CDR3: SVRTGRGDYGYT

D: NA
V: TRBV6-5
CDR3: ASSSRTAQETQY

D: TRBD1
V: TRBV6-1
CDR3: ASSGTGLHGYT

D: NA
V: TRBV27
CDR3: ASRSPLKNTEAF

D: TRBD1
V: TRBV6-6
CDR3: ASSGRDRNTGELF

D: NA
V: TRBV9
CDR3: ASSVARGYNEQF

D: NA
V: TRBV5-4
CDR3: ASSYGNGNEKLF

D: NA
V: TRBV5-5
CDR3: ASSLANRNEQF

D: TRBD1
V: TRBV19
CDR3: ASSIAYGVDRGFRNEQF